These T cell receptor beta chains were read from a single sample in a study of T cells after yellow fever vaccination. TCRdb called the 5' RACE reads again in MiXCR, with one record for every CDR3 protein. Among roughly 300,000 distinct CDR3 sequences listed, 6.8% were seen once. Sequenced here: PBMCs, sampled approximately 40 days after the first yellow fever vaccination. All receptors come from a man younger than 35 who received the YFV17D yellow fever vaccine. Both conserved end residues are part of each CDR3. A D gene is named only where the DNA matches it firmly. For some rows the clone size is stated as once, few or many, or as a class when expanded; others skip it.

D: -
J: TRBJ1-1
length: 14
V: TRBV6-1
size: -
CDR3: CASSTGAVGTEAFF
DNA: TGTGCCAGCAGCACGGGGGCAGTTGGCACTGAAGCTTTCTTT

D: -
J: TRBJ2-1
length: 13
V: TRBV20-1
size: few
CDR3: CSARDGSLSEQFF
DNA: TGCAGTGCTAGAGATGGGAGCTTGAGTGAGCAGTTCTTC

D: -
J: TRBJ2-1
length: 11
V: TRBV19
size: few
CDR3: CASSSGSEQFF
DNA: TGTGCCAGTAGTTCCGGGAGTGAGCAGTTCTTC

D: -
J: TRBJ2-7
length: 14
V: TRBV27
size: many
CDR3: CASSVLVGVGEQYF
DNA: TGTGCCAGCAGTGTACTAGTTGGGGTGGGGGAGCAGTACTTC

D: -
J: TRBJ2-6
length: 15
V: TRBV2
size: -
CDR3: CASSPEKSGANVLTF
DNA: TGTGCCAGCAGCCCCGAGAAATCTGGGGCCAACGTCCTGACTTTC

D: TRBD1
J: TRBJ1-1
length: 13
V: TRBV7-9
size: -
CDR3: CASSGQGGTEAFF
DNA: TGTGCCAGCAGCGGACAGGGAGGCACTGAAGCTTTCTTT

D: TRBD1
J: TRBJ2-7
length: 15
V: TRBV3-1
size: few
CDR3: CASSRGQGSGYEQYF
DNA: TGTGCCAGCAGCCGAGGACAGGGCAGTGGGTACGAGCAGTACTTC

D: TRBD1
J: TRBJ1-1
length: 13
V: TRBV20-1
size: many
CDR3: CSARQGGGTEAFF
DNA: TGCAGTGCTAGACAGGGGGGAGGCACTGAAGCTTTCTTT

D: TRBD1
J: TRBJ2-7
length: 14
V: TRBV5-1
size: -
CDR3: CASSTGTGTDEQYF
DNA: TGCGCCAGCAGCACCGGGACAGGGACCGACGAGCAGTACTTC

D: -
J: TRBJ1-5
length: 13
V: TRBV7-2
size: many
CDR3: CASSTRDYQPQHF
DNA: TGTGCCAGCAGCACCCGGGATTATCAGCCCCAGCATTTT

D: -
J: TRBJ1-2
length: 15
V: TRBV7-2
size: few
CDR3: CASSLEGGEAHGYTF
DNA: TGTGCCAGCAGCTTAGAGGGGGGGGAGGCCCATGGCTACACCTTC

D: TRBD2
J: TRBJ2-5
length: 17
V: TRBV7-2
size: few
CDR3: CASSESPGLAGDKTQYF
DNA: TGTGCCAGCAGCGAATCTCCGGGACTAGCGGGGGATAAGACCCAGTACTTC

D: TRBD1
J: TRBJ1-2
length: 16
V: TRBV7-2
size: -
CDR3: CASSLGTGELNYGYTF
DNA: TGTGCCAGCAGCTTAGGTACAGGGGAGCTTAACTATGGCTACACCTTC

D: TRBD2
J: TRBJ2-2
length: 15
V: TRBV6-2/TRBV6-3
size: few
CDR3: CASSPFSSGTGELFF
DNA: TGTGCCAGCAGCCCATTTTCTAGCGGGACCGGGGAGCTGTTTTTT

D: -
J: TRBJ1-1
length: 13
V: TRBV6-5
size: -
CDR3: CASSYTAGVQAFF
DNA: TGTGCCAGCAGTTACACGGCAGGGGTTCAGGCTTTCTTT